This T cell receptor beta chain was recovered during a study of CD8 T cells in Susac syndrome. Isolation of CD8+ and CD4+ T cells was performed negatively, whereas enrichment of TEMRA cells was done by FACS. RNA amounts of roughly 0.5 to 1 ug underwent reverse transcription with random hexamers. The immunoSEQ assay covered 54 Vbeta and 13 Jbeta segments for CDR3. TCRdb re-called the immunoSEQ multiplex PCR reads through MiXCR, storing one row per CDR3 protein. The profile shows about 140,000 distinct CDR3 sequences, around 94% of them singletons. The CDR3 runs to 14 residues. Germline CDR1 is SEHNR and CDR2 is FQNEAQ (reference sequence). The V gene lost 2 bases and the J gene lost 2 bases, with 10 bases spanning the gap.

The rearrangement joins TRBV7-9 to TRBJ2-7; D gene uncertain. This clonotype originated in a human donor in good health. The specimen was CD8+ T cells from PBMCs. CDR3 protein: CASSLTPNPYEQYF. The CDR3 DNA is TGTGCCAGCAGCTTAACGCCGAACCCCTACGAGCAGTACTTC. The whole variable domain, remainder taken from reference TRBV7-9 and TRBJ2-7, is DTGVSQNPRHKITKRGQNVTFRCDPISEHNRLYWYRQTLGQGPEFLTYFQNEAQLEKSRLLSDRFSAERPKGSFSTLEIQRTEQGDSAMYLCASSLTPNPYEQYFGPGTRLTVT.